A selection of T cell receptor beta chains follows, all from one sample in a study of T cell changes during pregnancy in multiple sclerosis. Using immunoSEQ multiplex PCR, the repertoire was profiled, and TCRdb retains in-frame clones only, with some absent. The sample includes some 48,000 clones, approximately 96% of them seen just once. The material sequenced was peripheral blood, taken in the second trimester of pregnancy. These receptors originate from a female donor with multiple sclerosis, enrolled in a pregnancy study. The CDR3 runs from the conserved cysteine through the conserved F or W. The D gene is left open where the match is weak. The size of a clone is reported for some rows only, either as once, few or many, or as a class for expanded clones.

TRBV7-8	-	TRBJ1-2	-	CASNPIWGGTGGYTF	TGTGCCAGCAACCCCATTTGGGGGGGGACGGGGGGCTACACCTTC
TRBV19	-	TRBJ1-2	-	CASSPRGSRYGYTF	TGTGCCAGTAGTCCCCGGGGGAGCCGTTATGGCTACACCTTC
TRBV19	few	TRBJ2-1	TRBD2	CASNLLAGAGNEQFF	TGTGCCAGTAACCTACTAGCGGGAGCGGGTAATGAGCAGTTCTTC
TRBV5-1	-	TRBJ2-2	-	CASAEGVGTGELFF	TGCGCCAGCGCTGAGGGGGTAGGCACCGGGGAGCTGTTTTTT
TRBV7-2	-	TRBJ2-3	-	CASSLDNQRTDTQYF	TGTGCCAGCAGCTTAGATAACCAGCGGACAGATACGCAGTATTTT
TRBV6-6	once	TRBJ2-7	-	CASSLPGLHSYEQYF	TGTGCCAGCAGTTTGCCAGGGCTCCACTCCTACGAGCAGTACTTC
TRBV27	once	TRBJ2-1	TRBD2	CASSLPGGSGGPPDEQFF	TGTGCCAGCAGTTTACCTGGAGGATCGGGAGGGCCACCGGATGAGCAGTTCTTC
TRBV7-3	-	TRBJ2-5	TRBD1	CASSSRGQSEETQYF	TGTGCCAGCAGCTCCCGGGGACAGTCAGAAGAGACCCAGTACTTC
TRBV15	-	TRBJ2-5	TRBD2	CATSRGGGRDGETQYF	TGTGCCACCAGCAGAGGAGGCGGGAGAGATGGAGAGACCCAGTACTTC
TRBV16	-	TRBJ1-1	-	CASSPQQVPNTEAFF	TGTGCCAGCAGCCCGCAACAGGTCCCGAACACTGAAGCTTTCTTT
TRBV7-7	-	TRBJ2-1	TRBD1	CASSLGQGAREQFF	TGTGCCAGCAGCTTAGGGCAGGGGGCTCGTGAGCAGTTCTTC
TRBV10-2	-	TRBJ1-1	-	CASSEMGPGRGTEAFF	TGCGCCAGCAGTGAGATGGGGCCCGGGCGAGGCACTGAAGCTTTCTTT
TRBV5-4	-	TRBJ1-1	-	CASSLSLRVAGPATEAFF	TGTGCCAGCAGCTTGAGCCTGCGGGTCGCGGGCCCCGCCACTGAAGCTTTCTTT
TRBV5-6	-	TRBJ2-3	-	CASSFTAGSTDTQYF	TGTGCCAGCAGCTTTACGGCGGGAAGCACAGATACGCAGTATTTT